This T cell receptor (beta chain) was sequenced during a study of T cell responses to AZD1222 COVID-19 vaccine. The V and J ends lost 4 bases and 0 bases respectively, with 17 bases between them. The CDR3 loop spans 18 amino acids. Germline CDR1 and CDR2: SGDLS and YYNGEE. Study results and limitations: In all cases, repertoires were sampled only after the peak T cell response. White British people made up most donors, females outnumbered males, and clonal diversity was possibly underestimated. Within unmutated variant regions lay the reported targets of nearly half of spike-specific TCRs. Baseline serostatus was positive in only six AZD1222 recipients.

This clone showed up just once. The antigen remains undetermined. Sequencing used immunoSEQ multiplex PCR; TCRdb keeps in-frame clones, though not all of them. The sample has fewer than 85,000 clones, 88% seen once. The sequencing here drew on peripheral blood, taken 28 days after the second dose of the MenACWY control vaccine. The chain links TRBV9 to TRBJ1-6; weak D call: TRBD1 (6 bases). The origin of this receptor is an adult who received the MenACWY meningococcal vaccine as a control. The CDR3 DNA sequence: TGTGCCAGCAGCCTGGGGGGGCCTCATTCCTCCTATAATTCACCCCTCCACTTT. It yields the protein CASSLGGPHSSYNSPLHF.